Listed here are 17 T cell receptor beta chains from one sample, sequenced in a study of T cells after yellow fever vaccination. TCRdb ran MiXCR on the 5' RACE reads and lists one entry per CDR3 protein. The sample lists around 180,000 distinct CDR3 sequences, approximately 6.2% seen once, with roughly 3% in the top ten. The source was CD4+ T cells sorted from PBMCs, collected on the day of the first yellow fever vaccination. The receptors shown here come from a man aged 18 to 30 who received the YFV17D yellow fever vaccine.

This clonotype was seen a handful of times. The V call is TRBV5-1, the J call TRBJ2-5, with D uncertain. CDR1 SGHRS and CDR2 YFSETQ come from the germline V gene. V was pared by 2 bases and J by 1 base, with 9 bases between. The CDR3 covers 14 residues. The CDR3 coding sequence is TGCGCCAGCAGCTTCCGGAACTTCCAAGAGACCCAGTACTTC. It specifies CASSFRNFQETQYF.

This clonotype was seen ten or more times. The J gene is TRBJ2-3, the V gene TRBV28; D gene unclear. CDR3 length equals 11 residues. V was shortened by 2 bases and J by 9 bases, with 6 bases between the two germline ends. In germline, CDR1 is MDHEN, CDR2 SYDVKM. As DNA, the CDR3 is TGTGCCAGCAGTTTAGAAGACACGCAGTATTTT. Its translation is CASSLEDTQYF.

This clonotype was seen at least ten times. V and J are TRBV5-1 and TRBJ1-2; 8 bases are a match to TRBD1. Germline trimming cut 0 bases from V and 7 bases from J; bases unmatched to any gene: 11. The CDR3 totals 16 residues. Germline V gene data show CDR1 as SGHRS and CDR2 as YFSETQ. CDR3 protein: CASSLVAGQGYSGYTF. The CDR3 DNA reads TGCGCCAGCAGCTTGGTTGCCGGACAGGGTTATAGTGGCTACACCTTC.

The sample holds a few counts of this clonotype. The chain recombines TRBV7-8 with TRBJ2-1, with 7 bases fitting TRBD2. V trimming: 2 bases; J trimming: 6 bases; junction bases outside the gene matches: 10. The CDR3 runs 16 residues. The germline CDR1 and CDR2 sequences are SGHVS and FQNEAQ. The CDR3 here is CASSLYRGGNGNEQFF. The CDR3 DNA follows: TGTGCCAGCAGCTTATATCGCGGGGGAAACGGCAATGAGCAGTTCTTC. The full variable domain, completed using reference TRBV7-8 and TRBJ2-1, is GAGVSQSPRYKVAKRGQDVALRCDPISGHVSLFWYQQALGQGPEFLTYFQNEAQLDKSGLPSDRFFAERPEGSVSTLKIQRTQQEDSAVYLCASSLYRGGNGNEQFFGPGTRLTVL.

This sequence joins TRBV7-8 and TRBJ2-6; tentative D call: TRBD2 (5 bases). The CDR3 covers 19 residues. Per germline, CDR1 SGHVS and CDR2 FQNEAQ. The V and J ends lost 5 bases and 0 bases respectively, with 20 bases between them. The CDR3 reads CASSRRLPVRDSGANVLTF. The CDR3 bases are TGTGCCAGCAGCCGTAGGTTGCCGGTCCGGGACTCTGGGGCCAACGTCCTGACTTTC.

This clonotype was detected many times. The V call is TRBV20-1, the J call TRBJ2-3, with 10 bases fitting TRBD2. The CDR3 runs 14 residues. CDR1 DFQATT and CDR2 SNEGSKA come from the germline V gene (reference sequence). Trimming took 5 bases from V and 1 from J; bases not matched to a gene: 3. DNA for the CDR3: TGCAGTGCTGCCGGGACTAGCGGCACAGATACGCAGTATTTT. Residues: CSAAGTSGTDTQYF.

The chain couples TRBV10-3 to TRBJ2-7; 7 bases match TRBD2. With 6 bases clipped from V and 5 bases from J, the junction kept 7 bases outside the gene matches. This CDR3 is 13 amino acids long. CDR1 is ENHRY, CDR2 SYGVKD, per germline. The CDR3 here is CAIRGGEQDEQYF. The CDR3 DNA sequence: TGTGCCATCAGGGGGGGGGAGCAGGACGAGCAGTACTTC.

The chain has TRBV5-1 and TRBJ2-1; 11 bases align to TRBD2. Germline loops: CDR1 SGHRS, CDR2 YFSETQ. V gave up 4 bases and J gave up 7 bases; unmatched junction bases: 4. The CDR3 length is 14 residues. The CDR3 is CASSRSGGGNEQFF. The CDR3, as DNA: TGCGCCAGCAGCCGTAGCGGGGGGGGGAATGAGCAGTTCTTC. Combining the CDR3 with reference TRBV5-1 and TRBJ2-1 gives the whole variable domain KAGVTQTPRYLIKTRGQQVTLSCSPISGHRSVSWYQQTPGQGLQFLFEYFSETQRNKGNFPGRFSGRQFSNSRSEMNVSTLELGDSALYLCASSRSGGGNEQFFGPGTRLTVL.

This clonotype showed up many times. The V and J genes are TRBV3-1 and TRBJ2-1; 10 bases map to TRBD2. CDR3 length equals 16 residues. The V and J ends lost 6 bases and 5 bases, in that order; junction bases with no gene match: 10. In germline, CDR1 is LGHDT, CDR2 YNNKEL (reference sequence). The chain's CDR3 is CASRNSGGAPHNEQFF. In DNA form, the CDR3 reads TGTGCCAGCAGAAACAGCGGGGGGGCACCCCACAATGAGCAGTTCTTC.

Ten or more counts support this clonotype. V gene TRBV5-1 combines with J gene TRBJ2-3; D remains ambiguous. Per germline, CDR1 SGHRS and CDR2 YFSETQ. The V gene lost 3 bases and the J gene lost 0 bases, with 14 bases spanning the gap. The CDR3 length is 16 residues. The CDR3 sequence is CASSSTLVGSTDTQYF. CDR3 sequence (DNA): TGCGCCAGCAGCTCCACATTAGTGGGTAGCACAGATACGCAGTATTTT.

This clonotype appeared a few times. The chain carries TRBV7-2 and TRBJ2-5; the D gene is possibly TRBD1 (6 bases). Trimming cost V 2 bases and J 5 bases, with 9 bases left between them. The CDR3 loop spans 13 amino acids. The germline V gene has CDR1 SGHTA and CDR2 FQGNSA. The CDR3 nucleotides are TGTGCCAGCAGCTTATATCAGGGGGAGACCCAGTACTTC. It yields the protein CASSLYQGETQYF.

This clonotype was seen at least ten times. This chain uses TRBV6-5 with TRBJ2-1, with 9 bases identical to TRBD2. The CDR3 extends over 18 amino acids. CDR1 is MNHEY, CDR2 SVGAGI, per germline. After removal of 0 bases from V and 7 bases from J, the junction contained 13 bases not matched to a gene. CDR3 DNA: TGTGCCAGCAGTTACTCGATATTAGGCGGGGGGGTGGGAAATGAGCAGTTCTTC. Translating gives CASSYSILGGGVGNEQFF.

The V and J genes are TRBV6-2 or TRBV6-3 and TRBJ2-3; D remains ambiguous. The V end was cut by 4 bases, the J end by 2 bases, with 13 bases between. The CDR3 spans 15 residues. CDR1 and CDR2 (germline): MNHEY, SVGEGT. This CDR3 is CASSSTGLFTDTQYF. For the CDR3, the DNA is TGTGCCAGCAGTTCCACGGGCCTTTTCACAGATACGCAGTATTTT.

The genes are TRBV18 and TRBJ1-1; D gene unclear. Germline values: CDR1 KGHSH, CDR2 LQKENI. With 6 bases removed from V and 0 bases from J, the gap between germline ends came to 17 bases. This CDR3 has 16 amino acids. CDR3 in DNA: TGTGCCAGCTCCCCCAGTAGTGCCGGCATGAACACTGAAGCTTTCTTT. Its translation is CASSPSSAGMNTEAFF.

Only a few counts were recorded for this clonotype. V and J are TRBV5-1 and TRBJ2-1; no reliable D call. The CDR3 is 14 amino acids. Trimming cost V 0 bases and J 2 bases, with 6 bases left between them. Germline-derived CDR1 and CDR2 are SGHRS and YFSETQ. Written as DNA, the CDR3 is TGCGCCAGCAGCTTGGACTCAACCTACAATGAGCAGTTCTTC. Translation gives CASSLDSTYNEQFF.

This clonotype was found a few times. J is TRBJ1-2 and V is TRBV3-1, with TRBD1 matching over 9 bases. The CDR3 has 14 amino acids. CDR1 and CDR2 (germline): LGHDT, YNNKEL (reference sequence). Losses at the gene ends were 2 bases for V and 6 bases for J; bases not matched to a gene: 4. The CDR3 sequence is CASSQRTGENGYTF. The CDR3 DNA is TGTGCCAGCAGCCAACGGACAGGGGAAAATGGCTACACCTTC.

This clonotype was recorded many times. CDR3 region: CASRGLEETQYF. DNA for the CDR3: TGTGCCAGCAGAGGGCTGGAGGAGACCCAGTACTTC. V usage is TRBV27 and J usage is TRBJ2-5; the D is unclear. This CDR3 comprises 12 residues. With 6 bases removed from V and 5 bases from J, the gap between germline ends came to 10 bases. Per germline, CDR1 MNHEY and CDR2 SMNVEV (reference sequence).